This T cell receptor beta chain was captured by sequencing in a study of identifying expanded T cells in peripheral blood. General study results and limits: Variance in clone template counts between approximately two-week samples significantly increased with total template count across all healthy donors. Approximately 1.2 clones differed between technical replicates, versus 16.4 and 19 over time.

No infections or other immune events were documented during collection. Germline V lookup: CDR1 SGHKS, CDR2 YYEKEE (reference sequence). The CDR3 has 12 amino acids. Between the trimmed V and J ends, which lost 3 bases and 9 bases, there was a span of 9 bases. The assay was immunoSEQ multiplex PCR, and TCRdb's table has in-frame clones only and misses some. The table shows about 130,000 clones, with 70% to 90% occurring only once. Details on this clone: Its antigen is as yet unknown.

Sequenced material: blood. The sequence came from a person aged 18 to 70 in good health. J is TRBJ2-2 and V is TRBV5-5; possible D gene TRBD1, 5 bases. In DNA form, the CDR3 reads TGTGCCAGCAGCTCGGACAATAGGGAGCTGTTTTTT. Translated, it gives CASSSDNRELFF.